This entry concerns a single T cell receptor (beta chain). Bulk tumor genomic DNA constituted the template, at 550 to 750 ng per sample. Several biopsies per primary tumor were taken during surgery, spaced as far apart as possible. Those enrolled were patients newly diagnosed with untreated non-small cell lung cancer and undergoing curative surgery. This entry belongs to a study of immune heterogeneity within non-small cell lung tumors. Multiplex PCR amplified the TCR beta CDR3 region. Its first round ran for roughly 10 cycles with 32 V and 13 J primers. TCRdb independently ran MiXCR on the multiplex PCR reads; one entry per CDR3 protein. Altogether approximately 6,000 distinct CDR3 sequences are present, 22% being singletons, with the ten largest covering over 11%. The sample consisted of lung tumor tissue. The receptor was isolated from a female donor with non-small cell lung cancer.

This CDR3 reads CASSTNSNQPQHF. The CDR3, as DNA: TGTGCCAGCAGCACCAATAGCAATCAGCCCCAGCATTTT. The V and J genes are TRBV7-9 and TRBJ1-5; no firm D call. V was trimmed by 5 bases and J by 0 bases, leaving 5 bases between them. Per germline, CDR1 SEHNR and CDR2 FQNEAQ (reference sequence). The CDR3 totals 13 residues.